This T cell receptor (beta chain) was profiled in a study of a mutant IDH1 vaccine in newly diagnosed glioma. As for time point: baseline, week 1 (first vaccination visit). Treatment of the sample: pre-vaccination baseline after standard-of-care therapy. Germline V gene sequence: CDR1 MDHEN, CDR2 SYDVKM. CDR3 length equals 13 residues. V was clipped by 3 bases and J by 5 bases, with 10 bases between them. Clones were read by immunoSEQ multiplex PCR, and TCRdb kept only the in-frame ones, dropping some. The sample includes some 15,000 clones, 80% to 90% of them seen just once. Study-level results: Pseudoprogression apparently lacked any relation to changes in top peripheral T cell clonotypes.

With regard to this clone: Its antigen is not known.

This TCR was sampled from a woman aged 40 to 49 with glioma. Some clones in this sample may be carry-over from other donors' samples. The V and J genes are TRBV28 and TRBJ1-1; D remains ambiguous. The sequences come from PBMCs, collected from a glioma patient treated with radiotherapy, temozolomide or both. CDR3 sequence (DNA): TGTGCCAGCAGTTTTTCAGGACGGACTGAAGCTTTCTTT. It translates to CASSFSGRTEAFF.